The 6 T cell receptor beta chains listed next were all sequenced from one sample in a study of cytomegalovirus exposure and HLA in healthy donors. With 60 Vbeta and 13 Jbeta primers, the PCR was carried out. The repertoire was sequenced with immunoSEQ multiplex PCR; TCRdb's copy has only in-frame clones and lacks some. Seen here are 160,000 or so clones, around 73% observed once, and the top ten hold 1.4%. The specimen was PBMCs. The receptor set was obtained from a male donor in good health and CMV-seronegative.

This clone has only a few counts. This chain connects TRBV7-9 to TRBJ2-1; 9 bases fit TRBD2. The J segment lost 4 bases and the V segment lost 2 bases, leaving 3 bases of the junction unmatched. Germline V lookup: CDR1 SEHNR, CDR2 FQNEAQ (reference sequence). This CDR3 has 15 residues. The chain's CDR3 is CASSLRLAEYNEQFF. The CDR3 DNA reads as TGTGCCAGCAGCTTAAGACTAGCGGAATACAATGAGCAGTTCTTC.

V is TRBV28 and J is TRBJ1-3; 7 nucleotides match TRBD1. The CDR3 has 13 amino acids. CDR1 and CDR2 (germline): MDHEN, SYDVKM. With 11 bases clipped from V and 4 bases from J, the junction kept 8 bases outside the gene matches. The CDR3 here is CASRGRGGNTIYF. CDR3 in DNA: TGTGCCTCACGAGGCAGGGGGGGAAACACCATATATTTT. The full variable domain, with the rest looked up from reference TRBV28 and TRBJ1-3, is DVKVTQSSRYLVKRTGEKVFLECVQDMDHENMFWYRQDPGLGLRLIYFSYDVKMKEKGDIPEGYSVSREKKERFSLILESASTNQTSMYLCASRGRGGNTIYFGEGSWLTVV.

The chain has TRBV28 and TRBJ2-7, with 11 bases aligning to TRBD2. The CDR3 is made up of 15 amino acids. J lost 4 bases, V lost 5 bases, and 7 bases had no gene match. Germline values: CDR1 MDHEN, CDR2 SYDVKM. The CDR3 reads CASSLTGTSGYEQYF. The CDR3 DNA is TGTGCCAGCAGTCTGACCGGGACTAGCGGTTACGAGCAGTACTTC.

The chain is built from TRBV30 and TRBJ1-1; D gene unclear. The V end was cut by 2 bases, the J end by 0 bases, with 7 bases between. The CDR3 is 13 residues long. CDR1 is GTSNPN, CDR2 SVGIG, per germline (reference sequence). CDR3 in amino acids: CAWSFSMNTEAFF. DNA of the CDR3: TGTGCCTGGAGTTTTTCTATGAACACTGAAGCTTTCTTT.

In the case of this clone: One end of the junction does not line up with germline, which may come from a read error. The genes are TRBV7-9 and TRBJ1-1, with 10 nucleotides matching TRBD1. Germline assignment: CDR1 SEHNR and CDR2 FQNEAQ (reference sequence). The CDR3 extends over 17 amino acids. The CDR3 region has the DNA TGTTCCAGCAGCCTCCGGGGACAGGGGAAGATGAACACTGAAGCTTTCTTT. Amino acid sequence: CSSSLRGQGKMNTEAFF.

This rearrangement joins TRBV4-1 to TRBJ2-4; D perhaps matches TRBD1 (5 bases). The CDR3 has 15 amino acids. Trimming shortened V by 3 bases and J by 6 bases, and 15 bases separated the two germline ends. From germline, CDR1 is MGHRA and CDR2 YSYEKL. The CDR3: CASSQFWTDTNIQYF. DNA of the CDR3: TGCGCCAGCAGCCAGTTTTGGACGGACACAAACATTCAGTACTTC.